The 20 T cell receptor beta chains below all came from one sample that was sequenced in a study of cytomegalovirus exposure and HLA in healthy donors. The PCR was carried out with 60 Vbeta primers and 13 Jbeta primers. Clones were sequenced by immunoSEQ multiplex PCR, and TCRdb holds only the in-frame ones, with some missing. The data hold some 170,000 clones, with around four fifths observed a single time. Material: PBMCs. The receptors were gathered from a man aged 50-59 years in good health and CMV-seropositive.

The chain uses TRBV13 and TRBJ2-3; 7 positions agree with TRBD2. Trimming at V came to 0 bases and at J to 2 bases, leaving 11 bases not matched to a gene. CDR3 length: 18 amino acids. CDR1 is PRHDT, CDR2 FYEKMQ, per germline (reference sequence). CDR3 in amino acids: CASSLGRFGLAVTDTQYF. DNA for the CDR3: TGTGCCAGCAGCTTAGGCCGCTTCGGCCTAGCGGTCACAGATACGCAGTATTTT.

The V gene is TRBV2, the J gene TRBJ1-5; the D gene is possibly TRBD1 (6 bases). The CDR3 covers 14 residues. Germline-derived CDR1 and CDR2 are SNHLY and FYNNEI. Deletions cut 5 bases from V and 3 bases from J, with 11 bases between. CDR3 residues: CASSTQGINQPQHF. CDR3 sequence (DNA): TGTGCCAGCAGTACACAGGGAATCAATCAGCCCCAGCATTTT. Using reference TRBV2 and TRBJ1-5 for the parts outside the CDR3, the full variable domain is EPEVTQTPSHQVTQMGQEVILRCVPISNHLYFYWYRQILGQKVEFLVSFYNNEISEKSEIFDDQFSVERPDGSNFTLKIRSTKLEDSAMYFCASSTQGINQPQHFGDGTRLSIL.

This chain uses TRBV7-9 with TRBJ1-2; 10 nucleotides match TRBD1. Trimming at V came to 3 bases and at J to 4 bases, leaving 14 bases not matched to a gene. The length of the CDR3 is 18 residues. Looked up from germline, CDR1 is SEHNR and CDR2 is FQNEAQ (reference sequence). The CDR3 DNA follows: TGTGCCAGCAGCTTCAAGCGGGACAGGGGATTTGTCACCTATGGCTACACCTTC. Translating it yields CASSFKRDRGFVTYGYTF.

This chain links TRBV6-1 with TRBJ2-7, with 7 positions matching TRBD1. Trimming took 6 bases from V and 6 from J; bases not matched to a gene: 11. This CDR3 contains 14 residues. CDR1 is MNHNS and CDR2 is SASEGT in the germline V gene. CDR3 residues: CASSIGTEGAEQYF. CDR3 DNA sequence: TGTGCCAGCAGCATTGGGACAGAGGGGGCCGAGCAGTACTTC.

V usage is TRBV28 and J usage is TRBJ2-5; tentative D call: TRBD1 (6 bases). The CDR3 length is 15 residues. Deletions cut 5 bases from V and 5 bases from J, with 18 bases between. Per germline, CDR1 MDHEN and CDR2 SYDVKM. CDR3 nucleotides: TGTGCCAGCAGTCCCATCAGGGGTGATTGGGAGACCCAGTACTTC. Translated: CASSPIRGDWETQYF. Based on the CDR3 plus reference TRBV28 and TRBJ2-5, the full variable domain is DVKVTQSSRYLVKRTGEKVFLECVQDMDHENMFWYRQDPGLGLRLIYFSYDVKMKEKGDIPEGYSVSREKKERFSLILESASTNQTSMYLCASSPIRGDWETQYFGPGTRLLVL.

The chain uses TRBV19 and TRBJ2-1; D might be TRBD2 (5 bases). The CDR3 is 15 amino acids. The germline V and J ends were trimmed by 1 base and 0 bases, with 7 bases remaining between them. CDR1 and CDR2 (germline): LNHDA, SQIVND (reference sequence). CDR3: CASSIAGNSYNEQFF. In nucleotides, the CDR3 is TGTGCCAGTAGTATAGCGGGGAACTCCTACAATGAGCAGTTCTTC.

The rearrangement joins TRBV5-1 to TRBJ1-2, with no clear D. Trimming shortened V by 0 bases and J by 3 bases, and 12 bases separated the two germline ends. This CDR3 has 15 residues. The germline V gene has CDR1 SGHRS and CDR2 YFSETQ. Here the CDR3 DNA reads TGCGCCAGCAGCTTGGCCGGGGAGAAGGACTATGGCTACACCTTC. Translated: CASSLAGEKDYGYTF.

V usage is TRBV6-1 and J usage is TRBJ2-7, with D unresolved. Germline V lookup: CDR1 MNHNS, CDR2 SASEGT. Trimming removed 4 bases from V and 6 bases from J, with 10 bases in between. The CDR3 spans 12 residues. CDR3 region: CASSADMSEQYF. Written as DNA, the CDR3 is TGTGCCAGCAGTGCTGACATGAGCGAGCAGTACTTC.

The gene calls are TRBV7-3 and TRBJ2-1, with D hard to call. The CDR3 has 14 residues. V lost 5 bases, J lost 5 bases, and 13 bases lay in between. Germline assignment: CDR1 SGHTA and CDR2 FQGTGA. CDR3 nucleotides: TGTGCCAGCAGCACCAAAGGTGGAGACAATGAGCAGTTCTTC. Protein: CASSTKGGDNEQFF.

The chain has TRBV5-1 and TRBJ2-3, with 7 nucleotides matching TRBD1. J was trimmed by 4 bases and V by 2 bases; bases with no gene match: 4. The CDR3 covers 14 residues. Germline assignment: CDR1 SGHRS and CDR2 YFSETQ. The CDR3 spells CASSFQGDADTQYF. CDR3 DNA: TGCGCCAGCAGCTTCCAGGGGGACGCAGATACGCAGTATTTT.

The chain uses TRBV7-8 and TRBJ1-3; D is unresolved. The CDR3 contains 13 residues. Germline V gene data show CDR1 as SGHVS and CDR2 as FQNEAQ. V was clipped by 8 bases and J by 0 bases, with 8 bases between them. The CDR3 bases are TGTGCCAGCGTGGGAGGCTCTGGAAACACCATATATTTT. This translates into CASVGGSGNTIYF.

CDR3 nucleotide sequence: TGTGCCAGCAGCCTGGGACAGAACACTGAAGCTTTCTTT. Amino acid sequence: CASSLGQNTEAFF. The chain uses TRBV6-1 and TRBJ1-1; D perhaps matches TRBD1 (6 bases). CDR3 length: 13 residues. Trimming left V 6 bases short and J 1 base short, with 9 bases between. Germline CDR1 is MNHNS and CDR2 is SASEGT.

The gene calls are TRBV2 and TRBJ1-1, with D perhaps TRBD1 (6 bases). V lost 3 bases and J 4 bases, leaving 15 bases between the germline ends. This CDR3 contains 15 residues. Germline CDR1 SNHLY, CDR2 FYNNEI. This CDR3 reads CASSDMGRRGTEAFF. CDR3 nucleotides: TGTGCCAGCAGTGATATGGGGCGCAGGGGCACTGAAGCTTTCTTT.

The CDR3 sequence: CASSWAYEQYF. CDR3 nucleotide sequence: TGTGCCAGCAGTTGGGCTTACGAGCAGTACTTC. The chain couples TRBV28 to TRBJ2-7; D is ambiguous. There are 11 residues in the CDR3. Trimming left V 4 bases short and J 4 bases short, with 5 bases between. The germline V gene has CDR1 MDHEN and CDR2 SYDVKM. The full variable domain, with the rest looked up from reference TRBV28 and TRBJ2-7, is DVKVTQSSRYLVKRTGEKVFLECVQDMDHENMFWYRQDPGLGLRLIYFSYDVKMKEKGDIPEGYSVSREKKERFSLILESASTNQTSMYLCASSWAYEQYFGPGTRLTVT.

This chain uses TRBV7-2 with TRBJ2-7; possible D gene TRBD1, 6 bases. CDR3 length: 14 amino acids. CDR1 SGHTA and CDR2 FQGNSA come from the germline V gene. Trimming stripped 3 bases from V and 0 bases from J, with 9 bases between. CDR3 residues: CASSLTGLSYEQYF. The CDR3 nucleotides are TGTGCCAGCAGCTTGACAGGACTCTCCTACGAGCAGTACTTC.

The chain joins TRBV10-3 to TRBJ1-5; D might be TRBD1 (6 bases). Germline loops: CDR1 ENHRY, CDR2 SYGVKD. The CDR3 is 13 residues long. V shed 4 bases and J shed 3 bases, with 7 bases lying between them. The DNA for the CDR3 is TGTGCCATCAGTGGGACAGACAATCAGCCCCAGCATTTT. Residues: CAISGTDNQPQHF.

The J gene is TRBJ1-4, the V gene TRBV9; 9 bases are shared with TRBD1. This CDR3 comprises 15 residues. Germline CDR1 reads SGDLS; CDR2 reads YYNGEE. The V gene end was trimmed by 2 bases and the J gene end by 8 bases; junction bases not matched to a gene: 7. The CDR3 here is CASSVSGTGTEKLFF. CDR3 nucleotides: TGTGCCAGCAGCGTCTCCGGGACAGGGACCGAAAAACTGTTTTTT.

V and J are TRBV2 and TRBJ1-6; TRBD1 matches 7 bases. V lost 3 bases, J lost 9 bases, and 2 bases stayed unmatched. Germline values: CDR1 SNHLY, CDR2 FYNNEI. This CDR3 is built from 13 residues. CDR3 amino acids: CASSEGQISPLHF. As DNA, the CDR3 is TGTGCCAGCAGTGAGGGACAGATTTCACCCCTCCACTTT. The full variable domain, with the rest looked up from reference TRBV2 and TRBJ1-6, is EPEVTQTPSHQVTQMGQEVILRCVPISNHLYFYWYRQILGQKVEFLVSFYNNEISEKSEIFDDQFSVERPDGSNFTLKIRSTKLEDSAMYFCASSEGQISPLHFGNGTRLTVT.

This chain connects TRBV4-1 to TRBJ2-1; weak D call: TRBD2 (6 bases). This CDR3 contains 16 residues. CDR1 is MGHRA and CDR2 is YSYEKL in the germline V gene. Trimming cost V 0 bases and J 3 bases, with 12 bases left between them. The CDR3 coding sequence is TGCGCCAGCAGCCAAGATGACGGGAGTGGCTACAATGAGCAGTTCTTC. It codes for CASSQDDGSGYNEQFF.

V gene TRBV5-1 combines with J gene TRBJ2-3; 9 bases map to TRBD1. With V trimmed by 4 bases and J by 1 base, 10 bases remained unmatched. Germline CDR1 reads SGHRS; CDR2 reads YFSETQ. The CDR3 covers 17 residues. CDR3 coding DNA: TGCGCCAGCAGCGAAGCGCCGACAGGGGGAGGCACAGATACGCAGTATTTT. Its translation: CASSEAPTGGGTDTQYF.